One and the same sample provided the 26 T cell receptor beta chains below, sequenced in a study of monozygotic twins with inflammatory bowel disease. TCRdb re-called the 5' RACE reads and gives one entry per CDR3 protein, without DNA. Its listing shows 350,000 to 400,000 distinct CDR3 sequences. The material sequenced was blood. These TCRs come from a human donor with ulcerative colitis or Crohn's disease, or a healthy co-twin of an affected twin (not recorded which).

This CDR3 is CASSPAGNEKLFF. This chain joins TRBV18 and TRBJ1-4. Germline assignment: CDR1 KGHSH and CDR2 LQKENI. CDR3 size: 13 residues.

The chain links TRBV7-8 to TRBJ1-1; lacking DNA, the TRBD1 call made by TCRdb goes unchecked. From germline, CDR1 is SGHVS and CDR2 FQNEAQ. CDR3 length: 16 amino acids. The CDR3 loop is CASSLGGQPANTEAFF.

The gene calls are TRBV7-8 and TRBJ2-3. Germline values: CDR1 SGHVS, CDR2 FQNEAQ. The CDR3 consists of 15 residues. CDR3 sequence: CASSLVWGIENTQYF.

The chain is built from TRBV5-5 and TRBJ2-7; TCRdb lists TRBD1, though no DNA is available to test this call. Germline-derived CDR1 and CDR2 are SGHKS and YYEKEE (reference sequence). CDR3 length equals 14 residues. CDR3 protein: CASSLVAGTYEQYF.

V is TRBV10-3 and J is TRBJ2-3; TCRdb proposes TRBD2, but this gene call is untestable without DNA. The CDR3 is 15 residues long. Germline V gene lookup returns CDR1 ENHRY and CDR2 SYGVKD. The chain's CDR3 is CAISGSSGGKDTQYF.

The chain has TRBV5-6 and TRBJ2-1; checking the TCRdb D call of TRBD1 is not possible without DNA. The V gene's germline CDR1 is SGHDT and CDR2 YYEEEE. The CDR3 has 19 residues. CDR3 amino acids: CASSLVRTGGSRGYNEQFF.

The CDR3 region is CASSQESGGAETQYF. This chain connects TRBV4-1 to TRBJ2-5; TCRdb gives TRBD2 as the D gene, but with no DNA this cannot be confirmed. Germline V gives CDR1 MGHRA, CDR2 YSYEKL. The CDR3 is 15 residues long.

This sequence joins TRBV4-2 and TRBJ2-7; TCRdb's D call, TRBD2, is unchecked because there is no DNA. Germline V gene data show CDR1 as LGHNA and CDR2 as YNFKEQ. The CDR3 totals 15 residues. CDR3 residues: CASSPLVEGIYEQYF.

The chain combines TRBV7-9 with TRBJ1-3. This CDR3 has 16 residues. In germline, CDR1 is SEHNR, CDR2 FQNEAQ (reference sequence). The CDR3 here is CASSVRTAGTGNTIYF. The full variable domain, completed using reference TRBV7-9 and TRBJ1-3, is DTGVSQNPRHKITKRGQNVTFRCDPISEHNRLYWYRQTLGQGPEFLTYFQNEAQLEKSRLLSDRFSAERPKGSFSTLEIQRTEQGDSAMYLCASSVRTAGTGNTIYFGEGSWLTVV.

The chain uses TRBV24-1 and TRBJ2-1; no DNA is available, so the TRBD1 call from TCRdb remains unchecked. Germline CDR1 reads KGHDR; CDR2 reads SFDVKD. The CDR3 is made up of 15 amino acids. CDR3 in amino acids: CATSRTGTGNNEQFF.

V usage is TRBV5-1 and J usage is TRBJ2-7; there is no DNA to check the TCRdb D call of TRBD1. This CDR3 contains 14 residues. Germline V gene sequence: CDR1 SGHRS, CDR2 YFSETQ. The chain's CDR3 is CASSPWGQGYEQYF.

Here the CDR3 reads CASSFGGRPSPLHF. This rearrangement joins TRBV7-8 to TRBJ1-6; TCRdb selects TRBD1, and the lack of DNA leaves this call unchecked. Germline V gene lookup returns CDR1 SGHVS and CDR2 FQNEAQ. The CDR3 is made up of 14 amino acids.

J is TRBJ2-3 and V is TRBV20-1. The CDR3 runs to 15 residues. Germline CDR1 and CDR2: DFQATT and SNEGSKA (reference sequence). The CDR3 protein is CSARELGLGTDTQYF.

The chain recombines TRBV7-9 with TRBJ1-1. Per the germline V gene, CDR1 is SEHNR and CDR2 is FQNEAQ (reference sequence). The CDR3 is 14 residues long. The CDR3 sequence is CASNNRVVNTEAFF.

The CDR3 sequence: CASSPRGTGTTDTQYF. The J gene is TRBJ2-3, the V gene TRBV18; TCRdb picks TRBD1, but there is no DNA to check that call. Germline values: CDR1 KGHSH, CDR2 LQKENI. CDR3 length: 16 amino acids.

The chain is built from TRBV11-2 and TRBJ2-1; TCRdb's D call of TRBD2 is untestable without DNA. The V gene's germline CDR1 is SGHAT and CDR2 FQNNGV. The CDR3 consists of 19 residues. The CDR3 loop is CASSSLGLAGGRGYNEQFF.

This chain joins TRBV6-5 and TRBJ2-5; the D call of TRBD1 rests on TCRdb alone, since no DNA is present to check it. The CDR3 is 13 amino acids. Germline CDR1 MNHEY, CDR2 SVGAGI. CDR3 protein: CASSYDRVSTQYF.

The chain links TRBV5-6 to TRBJ2-7. The CDR3 totals 16 residues. The germline CDR1 and CDR2 sequences are SGHDT and YYEEEE. CDR3 in amino acids: CASSLVEVLATREQYF. Full variable domain (missing parts from reference TRBV5-6 and TRBJ2-7): DAGVTQSPTHLIKTRGQQVTLRCSPKSGHDTVSWYQQALGQGPQFIFQYYEEEERQRGNFPDRFSGHQFPNYSSELNVNALLLGDSALYLCASSLVEVLATREQYFGPGTRLTVT.

The rearrangement links TRBV7-2 to TRBJ2-7; the TCRdb call, TRBD2, lacks DNA for checking. The CDR3 loop spans 17 amino acids. Germline V gives CDR1 SGHTA, CDR2 FQGNSA. The CDR3: CASSPSTTREATYEQYF.

This chain uses TRBV14 with TRBJ1-2; as DNA is missing, the TRBD1 call by TCRdb cannot be tested. The CDR3 covers 23 residues. Germline CDR1 and CDR2: SGHDN and FVKESK. CDR3 amino acids: CASSQEPEPWTGNSLAHNYGYTF.

The V gene is TRBV20-1, the J gene TRBJ1-4; TCRdb gives TRBD1 as the D gene, but with no DNA this cannot be confirmed. The CDR3 is made up of 14 amino acids. From germline, CDR1 is DFQATT and CDR2 SNEGSKA (reference sequence). This chain's CDR3 is CSATGGRGIEKLFF.

This chain links TRBV2 with TRBJ1-2. Germline V CDR1 and CDR2: SNHLY, FYNNEI. The CDR3 consists of 13 residues. The CDR3: CASSELLNYGYTF.

The J gene is TRBJ2-3, the V gene TRBV5-1; the TRBD2 assignment by TCRdb is unverifiable without DNA. Per germline, CDR1 SGHRS and CDR2 YFSETQ. This CDR3 region has 16 residues. CDR3 amino acids: CASSLVPSGGGDTQYF.

The chain employs TRBV12-3 or TRBV12-4 and TRBJ2-5. The CDR3 extends over 16 amino acids. The CDR3 sequence: CASSLTVGHSQETQYF.

The V gene is TRBV27, the J gene TRBJ1-2; lacking DNA, the TRBD1 call made by TCRdb goes unchecked. The CDR3 covers 17 residues. Germline values: CDR1 MNHEY, CDR2 SMNVEV (reference sequence). CDR3 sequence reads: CASSLGLGGKGWYGYTF.

The chain employs TRBV20-1 and TRBJ2-7; TCRdb names TRBD1, which stays unverified in the absence of DNA. Germline CDR1 reads DFQATT; CDR2 reads SNEGSKA (reference sequence). The CDR3 has 17 residues. CDR3 in amino acids: CSATRMAGQGGYYEQYF.